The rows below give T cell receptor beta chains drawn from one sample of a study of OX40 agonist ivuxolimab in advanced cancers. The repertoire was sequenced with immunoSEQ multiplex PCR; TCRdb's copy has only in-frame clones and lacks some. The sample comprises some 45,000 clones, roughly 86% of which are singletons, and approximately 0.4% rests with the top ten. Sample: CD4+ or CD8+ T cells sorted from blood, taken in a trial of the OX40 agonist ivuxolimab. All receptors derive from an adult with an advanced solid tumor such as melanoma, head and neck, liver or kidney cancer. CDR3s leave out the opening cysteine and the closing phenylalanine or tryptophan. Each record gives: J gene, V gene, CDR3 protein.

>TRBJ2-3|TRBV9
ASSVAPRGDTDTQY
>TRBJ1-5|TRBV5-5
ASSLEGSDQPQH
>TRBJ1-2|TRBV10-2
ASSDRDPYGYT
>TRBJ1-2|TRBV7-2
ASKDRANYGYT
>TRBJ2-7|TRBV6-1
ARPIRGAYEQY
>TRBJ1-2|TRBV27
ASSSIGLSYGYT
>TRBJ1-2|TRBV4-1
ASSHLRGPRDRGNHGYT
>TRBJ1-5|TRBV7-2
ASSLRSGLGQPQH
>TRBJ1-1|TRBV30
AWSPLDRENTEAF
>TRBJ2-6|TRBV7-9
ASSLSGQLLSGANVLT
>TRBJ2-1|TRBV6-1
ASSARTSGSPPNEQF
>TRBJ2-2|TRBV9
ASSGRLEPGELF
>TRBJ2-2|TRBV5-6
ASSLAGSGTGELF
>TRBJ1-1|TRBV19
ASSHRDSLNTEAF
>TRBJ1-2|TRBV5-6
ASSFGQGDYT
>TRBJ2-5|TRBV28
ASFPWVGQGNNQETQY
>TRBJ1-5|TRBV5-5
ASSSGILWGNGNQPQH
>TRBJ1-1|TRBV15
ATSRTGYDTEAF
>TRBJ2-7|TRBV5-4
ASSAGTSGDYEQY
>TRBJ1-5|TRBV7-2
ASSFDRGPNQPQH
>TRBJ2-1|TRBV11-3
ASSGQGKGNEQF
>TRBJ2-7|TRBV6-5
ASSQGLAGSEY
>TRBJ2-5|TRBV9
ASSVGRIQETQY
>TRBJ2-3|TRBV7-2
ASSSTSGTDTQY
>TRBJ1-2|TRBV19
ASSRGQGYGYT
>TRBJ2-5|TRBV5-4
ASSPGLAGGETQY
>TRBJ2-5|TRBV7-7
ASSSDRKETQY
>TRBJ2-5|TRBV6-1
ASSEGSVRVQETQY
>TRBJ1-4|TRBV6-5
ASSLSGRGNEKLF
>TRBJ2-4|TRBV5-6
ASSSSRSGATKNIQY
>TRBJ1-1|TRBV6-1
ASSRGSNTEAF
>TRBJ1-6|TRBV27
ASSPQGLGNSPLH
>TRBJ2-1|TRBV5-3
ALSGSGRGSSYNEQF
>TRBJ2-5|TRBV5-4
ASSSRDRVGETQY
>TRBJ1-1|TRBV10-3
ATMEGRNTEAF
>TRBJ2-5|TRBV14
ASSQGDVGTQY
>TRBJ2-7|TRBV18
ASSLGTDYEQY
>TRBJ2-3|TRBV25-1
ASSEWGGESTDTQY
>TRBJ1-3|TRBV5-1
ASSQEGAGGGGNTIY
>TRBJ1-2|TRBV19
ASTTFPSGRNYGYT
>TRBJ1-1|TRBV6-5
ASSAGPRGTEAF
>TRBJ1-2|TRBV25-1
ASSATRVGLSGGYT
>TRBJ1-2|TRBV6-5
ASGPTGGLRRGYT
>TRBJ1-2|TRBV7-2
ASSLVRGNYGYT
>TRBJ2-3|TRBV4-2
ASSQDKRGGGGTDTQY
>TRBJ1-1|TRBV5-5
ASSPTHNMNTEAF
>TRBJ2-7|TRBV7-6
ASSSPGGEQY
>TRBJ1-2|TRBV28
ASSLGTNYGYT
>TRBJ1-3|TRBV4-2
ASSQEGYSGNTIY